The 22 T cell receptor beta chains presented below share a single source sample, sequenced in a study of regulatory T cells in long-lasting Graves disease. With iRepertoire HTBI primers and Arm-PCR of CDR3 regions, TCR beta libraries were built. TCRdb reprocessed the multiplex PCR reads via MiXCR and lists one record per CDR3 protein. The table records 320,000 or so distinct CDR3 sequences, 15% to 20% of them present only once. Time point in this sample: newly diagnosed GD, antithyroid drugs for less than 3 months. Researchers made the TCR library from RNA that was extracted from PBMCs. The material sequenced was peripheral blood mononuclear cells (PBMCs), taken at new diagnosis, from a patient treated with antithyroid drugs. The receptors shown here come from a female donor with Graves disease.

J is TRBJ2-3 and V is TRBV7-9; 10 bases match TRBD1. This CDR3 is 15 amino acids long. Germline CDR1 SEHNR, CDR2 FQNEAQ (reference sequence). Trimming removed 5 bases from V and 3 bases from J; junction bases left unmatched: 5. The CDR3 DNA sequence: TGTGCCAGCAGCGATGGGACAGGGGCGACAGATACGCAGTATTTT. It translates to CASSDGTGATDTQYF.

This clonotype was found many times. The chain couples TRBV19 to TRBJ1-5, with a possible D match to TRBD1 (5 bases). The germline V gene encodes CDR1 LNHDA and CDR2 SQIVND (reference sequence). Between the trimmed V and J ends, which lost 7 bases and 1 base, there was a span of 17 bases. This CDR3 is built from 16 residues. The DNA for the CDR3 is TGTGCCAGTAAGGGGCAGGGCGGTATAAGCAATCAGCCCCAGCATTTT. It specifies CASKGQGGISNQPQHF. Supplemented by reference TRBV19 and TRBJ1-5, the full variable domain reads DGGITQSPKYLFRKEGQNVTLSCEQNLNHDAMYWYRQDPGQGLRLIYYSQIVNDFQKGDIAEGYSVSREKKESFPLTVTSAQKNPTAFYLCASKGQGGISNQPQHFGDGTRLSIL.

Notes on this clonotype: A far bigger clonotype differs at one base, so this is likely a read error. The chain combines TRBV28 with TRBJ2-5; 8 nucleotides align to TRBD2. The end of the DNA aligns better with TRBJ2-1, so the J call may be wrong. The CDR3 runs to 17 residues. The germline gives CDR1 MDHEN, CDR2 SYDVKM. Here the CDR3 DNA reads TGTGCCAGCGGCCGTTCAGCGGGAGAGACCCTTCACAATGAGCAGTTCTTC. It is translated as CASGRSAGETLHNEQFF.

This clonotype has at least ten counts. V gene TRBV7-8 combines with J gene TRBJ2-7; tentatively, D is TRBD1 (6 bases). The CDR3 has 14 residues. Germline V gene lookup returns CDR1 SGHVS and CDR2 FQNEAQ. V dropped 5 bases and J dropped 5 bases, with 16 bases sitting between them. The CDR3: CASSRRDIPNEQYF. The DNA of the CDR3 is TGTGCCAGCAGCCGCAGGGACATACCAAACGAGCAGTACTTC.

This chain connects TRBV6-1 to TRBJ2-2, with D possibly matching TRBD2 (6 bases). The germline V and J ends were trimmed by 0 bases and 2 bases, with 19 bases remaining between them. Per the germline V gene, CDR1 is MNHNS and CDR2 is SASEGT. The CDR3 covers 19 residues. The CDR3 coding sequence is TGTGCCAGCAGTGAAGCGCGGACTACCCTCAACTTAAACACCGGGGAGCTGTTTTTT. This gives the protein CASSEARTTLNLNTGELFF.

Ten or more counts support this clonotype. The chain has TRBV30 and TRBJ2-5; D possibly corresponds to TRBD2 (5 bases). Trimming took 5 bases from V and 5 from J, leaving 9 bases between them. Germline CDR1 reads GTSNPN; CDR2 reads SVGIG (reference sequence). The CDR3 runs to 11 residues. Written as DNA, the CDR3 is TGTGCCTGGGGGCGCGGGGAGACCCAGTACTTC. Translation: CAWGRGETQYF.

This clonotype appeared a few times. A single base separates this from a much larger clone, so it may be a read error. The CDR3 loop is CASSLDSNSGNTVYF. For the CDR3, the DNA is TGTGCCAGCAGTTTAGACTCAAACTCTGGAAACACCGTATATTTT. The rearrangement joins TRBV28 to TRBJ1-3, with D unclear. The CDR3 runs 15 residues. The germline gives CDR1 MDHEN, CDR2 SYDVKM.

There are many counts of this clonotype. The chain's CDR3 is CASSFTVTYGYTF. CDR3 in DNA: TGTGCCAGCAGTTTCACGGTAACCTATGGCTACACCTTC. This chain uses TRBV28 with TRBJ1-2; D is unclear. CDR3 length equals 13 residues. V lost 3 bases and J 4 bases, leaving 9 bases between the germline ends. Germline values: CDR1 MDHEN, CDR2 SYDVKM.

This clonotype showed up many times. The rearrangement links TRBV19 to TRBJ2-1, with 14 positions matching TRBD2. The V and J ends lost 5 bases and 9 bases, in that order; junction bases with no gene match: 6. This CDR3 has 15 residues. In germline, CDR1 is LNHDA, CDR2 SQIVND (reference sequence). The CDR3 nucleotides read TGTGCCAGTAGTCCGGGACTAGCGGGAGTTAGTGAGCAGTTCTTC. Protein: CASSPGLAGVSEQFF.

The CDR3 coding sequence is TGTGCCAGCTCATATGATCCCGATTTTGTCGATGGCTACACCTTC. It is translated as CASSYDPDFVDGYTF. This rearrangement joins TRBV18 to TRBJ1-2, with D unresolved. Trimming stripped 5 bases from V and 6 bases from J, with 19 bases between. The CDR3 is 15 amino acids. Germline values: CDR1 KGHSH, CDR2 LQKENI.

The chain joins TRBV4-1 to TRBJ2-7, with D tentatively TRBD1 (5 bases). Germline V gene data show CDR1 as MGHRA and CDR2 as YSYEKL. The CDR3 has 11 residues. The V end was cut by 4 bases, the J end by 8 bases, with 9 bases between. The CDR3 spells CASSREDKQYF. Written as DNA, the CDR3 is TGCGCCAGCAGCCGTGAGGACAAGCAGTACTTC.

CDR3 region: CSARLYSGGMNTEAFF. The CDR3 coding sequence is TGCAGTGCTAGACTCTACTCAGGGGGAATGAACACTGAAGCTTTCTTT. The rearrangement links TRBV20-1 to TRBJ1-1, with 7 nucleotides matching TRBD1. Germline assignment: CDR1 DFQATT and CDR2 SNEGSKA (reference sequence). The CDR3 consists of 16 residues. Germline trimming cut 2 bases from V and 0 bases from J; bases unmatched to any gene: 9.

In its sample, this clonotype was seen many times. The chain recombines TRBV7-9 with TRBJ2-5; 8 bases fit TRBD1. J was trimmed by 2 bases and V by 1 base; bases with no gene match: 3. The CDR3 extends over 15 amino acids. Germline V lookup: CDR1 SEHNR, CDR2 FQNEAQ (reference sequence). The chain's CDR3 is CASSLGDRTQETQYF. CDR3 nucleotides: TGTGCCAGCAGCTTAGGGGACAGGACTCAAGAGACCCAGTACTTC.

Note on this clonotype: The junction departs from germline at one end; a sequencing error may be responsible. This rearrangement joins TRBV5-4 to TRBJ1-6, with TRBD1 as a possible D gene (5 bases). The CDR3 loop spans 14 amino acids. The germline gives CDR1 SGHNT, CDR2 YYREEE (reference sequence). The CDR3 nucleotides read TGTGCCAGCGGCTTGGGGGAGACCTCCGTATCCCTCCACTTT. The encoded protein is CASGLGETSVSLHF.

CDR3 DNA: TGTGCCACCAGCAGAGGGGTGGTGGGCGATGGCTATGGCTACACCTTC. Translated, it gives CATSRGVVGDGYGYTF. The chain links TRBV15 to TRBJ1-2; D is ambiguous. This CDR3 comprises 16 residues. Germline V gives CDR1 LNHNV, CDR2 YYDKDF (reference sequence). Trimming cost V 1 base and J 4 bases, with 16 bases left between them.

This clonotype was detected ten times or more. The CDR3 here is CASSLAGGGNYGYTF. CDR3 in DNA: TGTGCCAGCAGTTTAGCGGGGGGCGGAAACTATGGCTACACCTTC. The rearrangement links TRBV27 to TRBJ1-2, with TRBD1 as a possible D gene (6 bases). The V gene lost 2 bases and the J gene lost 2 bases, with 12 bases spanning the gap. This CDR3 has 15 residues. The germline V gene encodes CDR1 MNHEY and CDR2 SMNVEV (reference sequence).

Comment on this clonotype: A much larger clone lies one base from this, so it may be a read error. The missing conserved phenylalanine or tryptophan at the end of this CDR3 makes a read error likely. V usage is TRBV27 and J usage is TRBJ1-1, with D possibly being TRBD1 (5 bases). From germline, CDR1 is MNHEY and CDR2 SMNVEV (reference sequence). This CDR3 contains 11 residues. The V gene lost 7 bases and the J gene lost 6 bases, with 9 bases spanning the gap. CDR3 loop: CASMWGAEAFL. The CDR3 region has the DNA TGTGCCAGCATGTGGGGCGCTGAAGCTTTCCTT.

The table lists this clonotype with many counts. The chain employs TRBV2 and TRBJ2-7; D may be TRBD2 (5 bases). V gave up 6 bases and J gave up 2 bases, with 8 bases separating them. The CDR3 totals 12 residues. Per germline, CDR1 SNHLY and CDR2 FYNNEI. The CDR3 DNA is TGTGCCAGCAGAGCCGGGGCCTACGAGCAGTACTTC. Its translation: CASRAGAYEQYF.

This clonotype was observed many times. This chain links TRBV12-3 or TRBV12-4 with TRBJ1-4, with D uncertain. V was trimmed by 2 bases and J by 7 bases, leaving 17 bases between them. The CDR3 consists of 16 residues. The CDR3 reads CASSLTTDAYPEKLFF. The CDR3 DNA reads TGTGCCAGCAGTTTAACTACAGACGCCTACCCTGAAAAACTGTTTTTT.

This clonotype was seen a single time. The rearrangement links TRBV28 to TRBJ2-1; 15 nucleotides align to TRBD2. Germline V CDR1 and CDR2: MDHEN, SYDVKM. The CDR3 runs to 16 residues. With V trimmed by 6 bases and J by 9 bases, 9 bases remained unmatched. The CDR3 loop reads CASSPSGLAGGGEQFF. Written as DNA, the CDR3 is TGTGCCAGCAGCCCCTCCGGACTAGCGGGAGGGGGTGAGCAGTTCTTC.

In the case of this clonotype: A much more abundant neighbour one base away suggests this may be a read error. The V call is TRBV7-2, the J call TRBJ2-1, with 10 bases that match TRBD1. The J call may be wrong; the DNA end is better matched by TRBJ2-7. This CDR3 comprises 13 residues. Per germline, CDR1 SGHTA and CDR2 FQGNSA. In nucleotides, the CDR3 is TGTGCCAGCAGCTCGGACAGGGGGTACGAGCAGTACTTC. Translating it yields CASSSDRGYEQYF.

This clonotype was detected only a few times. This sequence joins TRBV14 and TRBJ2-3, with a possible D match to TRBD1 (5 bases). The germline gives CDR1 SGHDN, CDR2 FVKESK. The CDR3 is 15 residues long. The germline V and J ends were trimmed by 4 bases and 4 bases, with 15 bases remaining between them. Written as DNA, the CDR3 is TGTGCCAGCAGCCCCCTGTGGGGCGGCCCAGATACGCAGTATTTT. It specifies CASSPLWGGPDTQYF.